This TCR beta chain was profiled in a study of Ad26.COV2.S vaccination and SARS-CoV-2 variants. The table came from immunoSEQ multiplex PCR; TCRdb's copy has only in-frame clones and leaves some out. This table holds hundreds of thousands of clones, 85% to 90% found once. A remark on this clone: Its antigen remains unidentified.

Treatment in this sample: approximately 18 received Ad26.COV2.S at low or high dose, single or two shots; five or six received placebo; per-sample allocation not given. Following the first vaccine or placebo injection, samples were taken on day 63. Based in Boston, the donor was an adult of 18-55 years. The CDR3 is made up of 17 amino acids. The V gene's germline CDR1 is LGHNA and CDR2 YNFKEQ. The germline V and J ends were trimmed by 1 base and 1 base, with 14 bases remaining between them. Study outcomes and limitations: Once vaccination had occurred, spike-specific CD8+ and CD4+ T cell responses reportedly showed substantial breadth. Recipients of either vaccine or placebo displayed similar breadth of non-spike TCRs.

This TCR was recovered from a person aged 18-60 years who received the Ad26.COV2.S COVID-19 vaccine or a placebo. This rearrangement joins TRBV4-2 to TRBJ1-5; TRBD1 might be the D (5 bases). The sequenced sample was peripheral blood, obtained in a trial of Ad26.COV2.S vaccine versus placebo. The CDR3 loop is CASSQVGRERSNQPQHF. The CDR3 nucleotides are TGTGCCAGCAGCCAAGTGGGCAGGGAGAGAAGCAATCAGCCCCAGCATTTT.